The present TCR beta chain was sequenced within a study of T cells in localized non-small cell lung cancer. Overall study findings and caveats: Appearing in adjacent lung were a median roughly 60 of the top 100 tumor clones. Adjacent uninvolved lung tissue had the highest T cell clonality, exceeding tumor. Tumor samples were not multi-region, leaving intratumor heterogeneity unexcluded.

About this clone itself: What it recognizes is unknown.

Some clones are missing from TCRdb's copy, which holds only in-frame ones; the method was immunoSEQ multiplex PCR. The data hold fewer than 40,000 clones, with roughly 93% observed a single time. Germline lookup yields CDR1 GTSNPN and CDR2 SVGIG (reference sequence). The V and J ends lost 1 base and 4 bases, in that order; junction bases with no gene match: 8. This CDR3 spans 15 amino acids. The chain links TRBV30 to TRBJ2-3, with 7 nucleotides matching TRBD1. The TCR originated in a female donor of 60 years or more with stage I lung adenocarcinoma. The input for sequencing was peripheral blood, taken before any cancer treatment. The CDR3 sequence: CAWSAGTVAADTQYF. The CDR3 nucleotides are TGTGCCTGGAGTGCCGGGACAGTCGCCGCAGATACGCAGTATTTT.